This is a list of T cell receptor beta chains from one sample in a study of cytomegalovirus exposure and HLA in healthy donors. Profiled with immunoSEQ multiplex PCR; TCRdb holds only in-frame clones, not every one. In all, the sample yields tens of thousands of clones. Input material: PBMCs. These receptors were taken from a human donor in good health. Each CDR3 is given with its conserved first and last residue. D genes are given only for firm matches.

V gene	D gene	J gene	CDR3 protein	CDR3 DNA
TRBV30	-	TRBJ1-4	CAWSLIVREKLFF	TGTGCCTGGAGTTTAATCGTTCGGGAGAAACTGTTTTTT
TRBV6-1	-	TRBJ1-2	CASSEKGGAYGYTF	TGTGCCAGCAGTGAAAAGGGAGGGGCCTATGGCTACACCTTC
TRBV7-6	-	TRBJ2-2	CASGRGSGELFF	TGTGCCAGCGGTAGGGGGTCCGGGGAGCTGTTTTTT
TRBV6-5	-	TRBJ1-4	CASSYSRDEKLFF	TGTGCCAGCAGTTACTCCCGCGATGAAAAACTGTTTTTT
TRBV7-2	TRBD1	TRBJ2-7	CASSKTGSSYEQYF	TGTGCCAGCAGCAAGACAGGGAGCTCCTACGAGCAGTACTTC
TRBV7-9	TRBD1	TRBJ2-6	CASSVGQGFSGANVLTF	TGTGCCAGCAGTGTGGGACAGGGCTTCTCTGGGGCCAACGTCCTGACTTTC
TRBV4-1	-	TRBJ1-2	CASSQVLSADGLLGYTF	TGCGCCAGCAGCCAAGTTTTGAGCGCCGACGGCCTCCTGGGCTACACCTTC
TRBV10-3	TRBD1	TRBJ1-2	CAISDRDRGGYTF	TGTGCCATCAGTGACCGGGACAGAGGTGGCTACACCTTC
TRBV15	-	TRBJ1-1	CATISPGTPNTEAFF	TGTGCCACCATCTCACCCGGGACACCGAACACTGAAGCTTTCTTT
TRBV4-1	TRBD2	TRBJ2-1	CASSRSLAGGYYNEQFF	TGCGCCAGCAGCCGTTCCCTAGCGGGGGGATACTACAATGAGCAGTTCTTC
TRBV5-1	TRBD1	TRBJ2-7	CASSLETGVSEQYF	TGCGCCAGCAGCCTGGAGACAGGGGTCTCCGAGCAGTACTTC
TRBV2	TRBD1	TRBJ1-1	CASMGQMNTEAFF	TGTGCCAGCATGGGACAGATGAACACTGAAGCTTTCTTT
TRBV10-3	-	TRBJ2-7	CAISRLVGGSAYEQYF	TGTGCCATCAGCCGTCTCGTTGGGGGGAGCGCCTACGAGCAGTACTTC
TRBV13	TRBD1	TRBJ2-3	CASSSTGTGGITDTQYF	TGTGCCAGCAGCTCCACCGGGACAGGGGGCATCACAGATACGCAGTATTTT
TRBV7-6	-	TRBJ2-3	CASSLGGRGTDTQYF	TGTGCCAGCAGCTTAGGTGGGAGGGGGACAGATACGCAGTATTTT
TRBV2	-	TRBJ1-1	CASSISQGTEAFF	TGTGCCAGCAGTATTTCCCAGGGTACAGAAGCTTTCTTT
TRBV2	TRBD1	TRBJ2-7	CASSVVAGGYEQYF	TGTGCCAGCAGTGTGGTGGCAGGGGGTTACGAGCAGTACTTC
TRBV11-2	TRBD2	TRBJ2-5	CASSPQGGGGAEETQYF	TGTGCCAGCAGCCCCCAGGGAGGCGGGGGGGCCGAGGAGACCCAGTACTTC
TRBV5-8	-	TRBJ1-5	CASSFYSTDNQPQHF	TGTGCCAGCAGCTTTTATTCGACAGACAATCAGCCCCAGCATTTT
TRBV28	-	TRBJ2-7	CASSLDRLRGYEQYF	TGTGCCAGCAGTTTAGACAGGCTCCGGGGATACGAGCAGTACTTC
TRBV5-8	-	TRBJ1-1	CASSLARGLGTEAFF	TGTGCCAGCAGCTTGGCGAGAGGGCTGGGCACTGAAGCTTTCTTT
TRBV30	-	TRBJ1-6	CAWSVRGINSPLHF	TGTGCCTGGAGTGTTCGGGGGATCAATTCACCCCTCCACTTT
TRBV28	TRBD1	TRBJ2-7	CASSLWTGGMDEQYF	TGTGCCAGCAGTTTATGGACAGGGGGCATGGACGAGCAGTACTTC